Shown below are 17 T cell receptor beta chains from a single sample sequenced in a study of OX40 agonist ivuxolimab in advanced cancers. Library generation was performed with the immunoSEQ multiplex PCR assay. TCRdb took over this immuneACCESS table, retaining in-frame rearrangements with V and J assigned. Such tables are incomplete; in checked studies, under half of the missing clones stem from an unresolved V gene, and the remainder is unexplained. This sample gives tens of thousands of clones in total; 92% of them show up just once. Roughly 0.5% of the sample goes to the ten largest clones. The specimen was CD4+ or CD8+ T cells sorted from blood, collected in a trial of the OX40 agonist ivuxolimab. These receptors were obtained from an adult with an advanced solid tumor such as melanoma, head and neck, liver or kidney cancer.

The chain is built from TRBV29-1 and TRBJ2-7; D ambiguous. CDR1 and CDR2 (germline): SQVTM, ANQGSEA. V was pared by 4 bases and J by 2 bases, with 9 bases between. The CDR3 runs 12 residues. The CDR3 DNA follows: TGCAGCGTTGCTACGTTAACCTACGAGCAGTACTTC. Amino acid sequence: CSVATLTYEQYF.

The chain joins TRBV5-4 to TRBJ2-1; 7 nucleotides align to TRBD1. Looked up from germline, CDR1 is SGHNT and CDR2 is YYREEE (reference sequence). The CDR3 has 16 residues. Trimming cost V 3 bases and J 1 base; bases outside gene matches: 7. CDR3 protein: CASSSNQGVSYNEQFF. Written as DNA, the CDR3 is TGTGCCAGCAGCTCAAACCAGGGGGTGTCCTACAATGAGCAGTTCTTC.

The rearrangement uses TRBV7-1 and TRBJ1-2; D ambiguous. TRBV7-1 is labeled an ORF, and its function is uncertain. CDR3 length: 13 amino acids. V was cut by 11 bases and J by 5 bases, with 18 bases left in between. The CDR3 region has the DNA TGTGCCCTCAGACGGCCCGGGAAATATGGCTACACCTTC. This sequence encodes CALRRPGKYGYTF.

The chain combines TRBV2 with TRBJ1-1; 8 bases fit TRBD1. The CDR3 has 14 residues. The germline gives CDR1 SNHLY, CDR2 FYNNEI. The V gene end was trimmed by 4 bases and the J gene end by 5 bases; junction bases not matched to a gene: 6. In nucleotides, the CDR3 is TGTGCCAGCAGTGTAGGTACAGGGGGAACTGAAGCTTTCTTT. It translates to CASSVGTGGTEAFF.

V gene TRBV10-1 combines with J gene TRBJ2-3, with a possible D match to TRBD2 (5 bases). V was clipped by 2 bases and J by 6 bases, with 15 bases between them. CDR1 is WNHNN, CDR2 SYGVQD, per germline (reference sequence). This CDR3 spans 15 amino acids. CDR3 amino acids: CASSEGLEALDTQYF. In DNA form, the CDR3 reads TGCGCCAGCAGTGAGGGACTGGAAGCCCTCGATACGCAGTATTTT.

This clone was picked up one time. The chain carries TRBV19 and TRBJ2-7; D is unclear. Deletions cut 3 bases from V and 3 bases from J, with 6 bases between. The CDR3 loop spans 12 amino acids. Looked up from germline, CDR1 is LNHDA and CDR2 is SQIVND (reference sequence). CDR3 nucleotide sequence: TGTGCCAGTAGTATGGCAGACTACGAGCAGTACTTC. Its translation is CASSMADYEQYF.

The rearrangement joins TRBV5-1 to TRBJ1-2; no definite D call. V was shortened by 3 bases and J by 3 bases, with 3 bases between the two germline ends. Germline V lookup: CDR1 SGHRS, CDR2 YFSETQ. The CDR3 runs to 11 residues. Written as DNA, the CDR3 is TGCGCCAGCAGCTCCGACTATGGCTACACCTTC. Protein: CASSSDYGYTF.

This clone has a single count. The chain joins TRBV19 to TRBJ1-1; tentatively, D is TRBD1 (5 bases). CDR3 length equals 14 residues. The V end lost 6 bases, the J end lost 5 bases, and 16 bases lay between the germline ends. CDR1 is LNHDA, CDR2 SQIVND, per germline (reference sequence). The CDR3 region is CASRAREAGTEAFF. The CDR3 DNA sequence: TGTGCCAGTAGGGCCAGGGAAGCGGGGACTGAAGCTTTCTTT.

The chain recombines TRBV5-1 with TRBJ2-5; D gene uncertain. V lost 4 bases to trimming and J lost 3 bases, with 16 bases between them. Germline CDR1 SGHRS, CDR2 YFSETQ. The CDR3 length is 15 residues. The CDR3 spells CASSPPPGGEETQYF. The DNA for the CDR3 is TGCGCCAGCAGCCCCCCCCCGGGTGGGGAAGAGACCCAGTACTTC. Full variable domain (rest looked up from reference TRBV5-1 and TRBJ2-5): KAGVTQTPRYLIKTRGQQVTLSCSPISGHRSVSWYQQTPGQGLQFLFEYFSETQRNKGNFPGRFSGRQFSNSRSEMNVSTLELGDSALYLCASSPPPGGEETQYFGPGTRLLVL.

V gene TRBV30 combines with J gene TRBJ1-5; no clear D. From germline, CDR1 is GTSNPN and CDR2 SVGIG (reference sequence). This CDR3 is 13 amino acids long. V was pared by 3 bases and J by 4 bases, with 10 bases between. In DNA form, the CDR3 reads TGTGCCTGGAGGGGAGGAGGAAATCAGCCCCAGCATTTT. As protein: CAWRGGGNQPQHF.

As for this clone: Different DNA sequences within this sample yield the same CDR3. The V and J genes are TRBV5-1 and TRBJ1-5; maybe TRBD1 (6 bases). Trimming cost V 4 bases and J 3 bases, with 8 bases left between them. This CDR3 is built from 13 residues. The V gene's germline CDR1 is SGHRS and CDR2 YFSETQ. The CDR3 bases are TGCGCCAGCAGCCGGGACATCAATCAGCCCCAGCATTTT. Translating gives CASSRDINQPQHF.

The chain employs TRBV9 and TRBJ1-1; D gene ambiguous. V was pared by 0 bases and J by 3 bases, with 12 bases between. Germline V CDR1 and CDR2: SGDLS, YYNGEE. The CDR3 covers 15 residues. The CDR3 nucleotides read TGTGCCAGCAGCGTAGGGACCGGAACTGACACTGAAGCTTTCTTT. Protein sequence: CASSVGTGTDTEAFF. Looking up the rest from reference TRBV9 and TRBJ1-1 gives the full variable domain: DSGVTQTPKHLITATGQRVTLRCSPRSGDLSVYWYQQSLDQGLQFLIQYYNGEERAKGNILERFSAQQFPDLHSELNLSSLELGDSALYFCASSVGTGTDTEAFFGQGTRLTVV.

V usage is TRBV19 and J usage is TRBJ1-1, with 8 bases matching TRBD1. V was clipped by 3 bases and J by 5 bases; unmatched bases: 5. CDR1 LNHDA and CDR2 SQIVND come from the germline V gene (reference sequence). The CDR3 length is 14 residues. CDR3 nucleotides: TGTGCCAGTAGTATGTCACAGGGGGGGACTGAAGCTTTCTTT. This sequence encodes CASSMSQGGTEAFF.

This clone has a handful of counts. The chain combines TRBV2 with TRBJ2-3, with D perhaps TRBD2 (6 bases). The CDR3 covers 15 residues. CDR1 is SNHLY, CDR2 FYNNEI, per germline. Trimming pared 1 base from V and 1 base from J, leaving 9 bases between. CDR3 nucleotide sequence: TGTGCCAGCAGTGAAGGACTAGGAGGCACAGATACGCAGTATTTT. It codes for CASSEGLGGTDTQYF.

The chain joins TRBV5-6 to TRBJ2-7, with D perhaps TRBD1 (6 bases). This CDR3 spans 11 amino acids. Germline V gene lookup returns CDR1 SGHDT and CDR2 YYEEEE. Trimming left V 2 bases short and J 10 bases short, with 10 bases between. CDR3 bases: TGTGCCAGCAGCTTTACAGGGACACAGTACTTC. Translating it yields CASSFTGTQYF. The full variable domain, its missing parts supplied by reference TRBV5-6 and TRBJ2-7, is DAGVTQSPTHLIKTRGQQVTLRCSPKSGHDTVSWYQQALGQGPQFIFQYYEEEERQRGNFPDRFSGHQFPNYSSELNVNALLLGDSALYLCASSFTGTQYFGPGTRLTVT.

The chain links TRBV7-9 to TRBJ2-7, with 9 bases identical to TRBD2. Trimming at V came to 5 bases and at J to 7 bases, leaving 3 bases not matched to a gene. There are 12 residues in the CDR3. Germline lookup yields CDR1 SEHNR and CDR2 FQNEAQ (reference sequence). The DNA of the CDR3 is TGTGCCAGCAGCCTTAGCGGGGGTGAGCAGTACTTC. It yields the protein CASSLSGGEQYF.

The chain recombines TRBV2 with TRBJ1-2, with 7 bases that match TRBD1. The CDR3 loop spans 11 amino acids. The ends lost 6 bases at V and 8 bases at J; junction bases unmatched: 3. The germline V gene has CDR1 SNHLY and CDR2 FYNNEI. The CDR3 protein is CASSGDSGYTF. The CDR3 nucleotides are TGTGCCAGCAGCGGGGACAGCGGCTACACCTTC.